These 7 T cell receptor beta chains came from one sample sequenced in a study of T cells in Graves' hyperthyroidism and ophthalmopathy. RNA transcripts were the template for amplifying TCR beta CDR3 regions. HTBI primers were employed in a first-round RT-PCR of the TCR CDR3. One entry per CDR3 protein, called by TCRdb with MiXCR from the multiplex PCR reads. The data show 400,000 to 550,000 distinct CDR3 sequences, with approximately 14% seen just once and about a sixth held by the top ten. The source material was blood. The source is a woman between 18 and 29 years old with Graves' hyperthyroidism.

V is TRBV11-3 and J is TRBJ2-7; either TRBD1 or TRBD2 may supply D (5 bases each). CDR1 SGHNT and CDR2 YENEEA come from the germline V gene. V was shortened by 5 bases and J by 6 bases, with 11 bases between the two germline ends. The CDR3 extends over 12 amino acids. The CDR3 DNA is TGTGCCAGCAGCGGGGACCAGCTCGAGCAGTACGTC. This translates into CASSGDQLEQYV.

The chain joins TRBV20-1 to TRBJ2-2; TRBD2 might be the D (6 bases). V was shortened by 0 bases and J by 0 bases, with 14 bases between the two germline ends. Germline V lookup: CDR1 DFQATT, CDR2 SNEGSKA (reference sequence). The CDR3 has 17 amino acids. The CDR3 reads CSARDPRGSPNTGELFF. The CDR3, as DNA: TGCAGTGCTAGAGATCCCCGGGGGAGCCCGAACACCGGGGAGCTGTTTTTT.

J is TRBJ1-1 and V is TRBV6-1; the D is unclear. Germline V CDR1 and CDR2: MNHNS, SASEGT. The length of the CDR3 is 13 residues. Trimming cost V 6 bases and J 0 bases, with 8 bases left between them. The CDR3 nucleotides read TGTGCCAGCAGGCTCGGAATGAACACTGAAGCTTTCTTT. Translation: CASRLGMNTEAFF.

The CDR3, as DNA: TGCGCCAGCAGTGCCCCTCGACTAGCCCCCGACCCCTACAATGAGCAGTTCTTC. Its translation is CASSAPRLAPDPYNEQFF. The chain links TRBV10-1 to TRBJ2-1; TRBD2 matches 7 bases. The V segment lost 4 bases and the J segment 2 bases; nucleotides outside the gene matches: 14. Germline loops: CDR1 WNHNN, CDR2 SYGVQD (reference sequence). The CDR3 contains 18 residues.

The chain joins TRBV14 to TRBJ1-5, with 7 bases that match TRBD1. CDR3 length: 16 residues. Trimming at V came to 0 bases and at J to 5 bases, leaving 7 bases not matched to a gene. The germline V gene has CDR1 SGHDN and CDR2 FVKESK. Here the CDR3 DNA reads TGTGCCAGCAGCCAAGAAAAAGGGGGCAGGGATCAGCCCCAGCATTTT. Its protein is CASSQEKGGRDQPQHF. Full variable domain (missing parts from reference TRBV14 and TRBJ1-5): EAGVTQFPSHSVIEKGQTVTLRCDPISGHDNLYWYRRVMGKEIKFLLHFVKESKQDESGMPNNRFLAERTGGTYSTLKVQPAELEDSGVYFCASSQEKGGRDQPQHFGDGTRLSIL.

This clonotype was seen ten or more times. The J gene is TRBJ2-5, the V gene TRBV27; D unresolved. The CDR3 runs 13 residues. V was pared by 5 bases and J by 2 bases, with 9 bases between. Germline lookup yields CDR1 MNHEY and CDR2 SMNVEV (reference sequence). The CDR3 spells CASSGRPQETQYF. In DNA, the CDR3 is TGTGCCAGCAGTGGACGCCCGCAAGAGACCCAGTACTTC.

At least ten counts were recorded for this clonotype. The chain has TRBV19 and TRBJ1-2, with D perhaps matching TRBD1 (5 bases). Germline V gene sequence: CDR1 LNHDA, CDR2 SQIVND (reference sequence). V shed 8 bases and J shed 2 bases, with 15 bases lying between them. The CDR3 is 14 amino acids. The CDR3 DNA reads TGTGCCAGTCCCCAGGGCAGGACCAACTATGGCTACACCTTC. Protein sequence: CASPQGRTNYGYTF. Supplemented by reference TRBV19 and TRBJ1-2, the full variable domain reads DGGITQSPKYLFRKEGQNVTLSCEQNLNHDAMYWYRQDPGQGLRLIYYSQIVNDFQKGDIAEGYSVSREKKESFPLTVTSAQKNPTAFYLCASPQGRTNYGYTFGSGTRLTVV.